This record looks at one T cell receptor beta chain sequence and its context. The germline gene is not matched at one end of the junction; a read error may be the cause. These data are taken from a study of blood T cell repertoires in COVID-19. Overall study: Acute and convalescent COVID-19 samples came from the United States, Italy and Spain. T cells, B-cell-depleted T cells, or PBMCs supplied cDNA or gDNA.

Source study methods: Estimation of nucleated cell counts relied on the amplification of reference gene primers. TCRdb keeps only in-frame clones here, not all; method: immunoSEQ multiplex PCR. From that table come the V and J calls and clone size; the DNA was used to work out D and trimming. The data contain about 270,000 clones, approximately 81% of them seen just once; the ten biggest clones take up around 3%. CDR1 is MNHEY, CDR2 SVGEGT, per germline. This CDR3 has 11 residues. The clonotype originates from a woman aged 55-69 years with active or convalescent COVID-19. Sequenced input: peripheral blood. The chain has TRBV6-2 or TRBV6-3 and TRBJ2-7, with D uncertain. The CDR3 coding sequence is TGTGCCAGCAGTTACTCGTACGAGGAGTACTTC. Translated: CASSYSYEEYF.